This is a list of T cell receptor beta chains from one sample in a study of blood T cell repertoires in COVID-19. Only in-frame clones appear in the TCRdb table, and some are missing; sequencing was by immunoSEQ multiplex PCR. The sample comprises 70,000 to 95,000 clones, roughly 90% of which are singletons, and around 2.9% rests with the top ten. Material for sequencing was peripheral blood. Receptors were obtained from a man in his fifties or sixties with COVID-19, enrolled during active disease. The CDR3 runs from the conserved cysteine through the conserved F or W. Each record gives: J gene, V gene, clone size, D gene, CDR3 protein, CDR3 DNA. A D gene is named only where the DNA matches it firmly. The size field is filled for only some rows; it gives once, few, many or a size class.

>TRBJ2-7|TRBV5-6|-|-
CASSSLSYEQYF
TGTGCCAGCAGCTCCTTATCCTACGAGCAGTACTTC
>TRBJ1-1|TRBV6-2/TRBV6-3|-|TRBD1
CASSWDRPRGNTEAFF
TGTGCCAGCAGTTGGGACAGACCCAGGGGAAACACTGAAGCTTTCTTT
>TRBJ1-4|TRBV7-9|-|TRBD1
CASSPRTGLGEKLFF
TGTGCCAGCAGCCCGCGGACAGGTTTGGGTGAAAAACTGTTTTTT
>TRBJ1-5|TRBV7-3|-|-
CASRVLGNQPQHF
TGTGCCAGCCGCGTGTTGGGCAATCAGCCCCAGCATTTT
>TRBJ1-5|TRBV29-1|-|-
CSVAWAGVGQPQHF
TGCAGCGTTGCATGGGCAGGGGTCGGACAGCCCCAGCATTTT
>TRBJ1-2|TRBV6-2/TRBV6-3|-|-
CASSKAPDTVLLGYGYTF
TGTGCCAGCAGTAAAGCCCCGGACACGGTTTTATTGGGTTATGGCTACACCTTC
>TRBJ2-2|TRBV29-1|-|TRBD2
CSVEEPLASGPAGELFF
TGCAGCGTTGAAGAACCCCTCGCTAGCGGGCCCGCCGGGGAGCTGTTTTTT
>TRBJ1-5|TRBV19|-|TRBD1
CASSKGTVRSNQPQHF
TGTGCCAGTAGTAAGGGGACAGTCCGTAGCAATCAGCCCCAGCATTTT
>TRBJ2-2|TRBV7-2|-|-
CASSLLAGELFF
TGTGCCAGCAGCTTACTAGCCGGGGAGCTGTTTTTT
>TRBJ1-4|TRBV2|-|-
CASSGSVSRTNEKLFF
TGTGCCAGCAGCGGAAGCGTAAGCCGCACTAATGAAAAACTGTTTTTT
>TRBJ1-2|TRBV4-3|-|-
CASSQGQGGGYTF
TGCGCCAGCAGCCAAGGGCAGGGTGGTGGCTACACCTTC
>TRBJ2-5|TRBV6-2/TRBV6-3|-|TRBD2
CASSYSGGAFETQYF
TGTGCCAGCAGTTACAGCGGGGGGGCCTTTGAGACCCAGTACTTC
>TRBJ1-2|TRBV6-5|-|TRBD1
CATNDRVGGYTF
TGTGCCACCAACGACAGGGTCGGCGGCTACACCTTC
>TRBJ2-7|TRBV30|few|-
CAWSVGRGYEQYF
TGTGCCTGGTCGGTGGGGCGAGGCTACGAGCAGTACTTC
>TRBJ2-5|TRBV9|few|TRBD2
CASSLGLAGQETQYF
TGTGCCAGCAGCTTAGGACTAGCGGGACAAGAGACCCAGTACTTC
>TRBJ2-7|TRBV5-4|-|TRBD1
CASSITGTGGYYEQYF
TGTGCCAGCAGCATAACCGGGACAGGGGGTTACTACGAGCAGTACTTC
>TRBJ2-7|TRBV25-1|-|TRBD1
CATQGQGYYEQYF
TGTGCCACTCAGGGACAGGGCTACTACGAGCAGTACTTC
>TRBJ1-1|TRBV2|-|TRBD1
CASGRQGMNTEAFF
TGTGCCAGCGGGAGACAGGGAATGAACACTGAAGCTTTCTTT
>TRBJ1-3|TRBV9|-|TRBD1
CASSVGQGLGNTIYF
TGTGCCAGCAGCGTAGGACAGGGGCTTGGAAACACCATATATTTT
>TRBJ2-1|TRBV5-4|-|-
CASSRDYLYEQFF
TGTGCCAGCAGCCGAGATTATCTCTATGAGCAGTTCTTC
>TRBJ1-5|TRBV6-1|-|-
CASREVRNRPQHF
TGTGCCAGCAGGGAAGTGAGGAATCGGCCCCAGCATTTT
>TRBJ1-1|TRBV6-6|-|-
CASSTSGVGTEAFF
TGTGCCAGCAGTACGTCAGGGGTCGGCACTGAAGCTTTCTTT
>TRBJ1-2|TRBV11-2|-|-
CASSLSQSHNGYTF
TGTGCCAGCAGCTTGTCACAGTCACACAATGGCTACACCTTC
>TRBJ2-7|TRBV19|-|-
CASSPGTPSGEQYF
TGTGCCAGTAGTCCCGGGACACCTTCGGGCGAGCAGTACTTC
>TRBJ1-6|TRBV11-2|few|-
CASSSQQGRNSPLHF
TGTGCCAGCAGCAGCCAACAGGGTAGGAATTCACCCCTCCACTTT
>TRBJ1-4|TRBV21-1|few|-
CASSKVSARGREIEKLFF
TGTGCCAGCAGCAAAGTTTCGGCAAGAGGGAGGGAGATTGAAAAACTGTTTTTT
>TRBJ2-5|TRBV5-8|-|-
CASSPKSGEETQYF
TGTGCCAGCAGCCCCAAATCAGGGGAGGAGACCCAGTACTTC
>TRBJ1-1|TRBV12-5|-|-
CASGVLGTEAFF
TGTGCTAGTGGTGTACTAGGCACTGAAGCTTTCTTT
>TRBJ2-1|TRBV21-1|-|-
CASSKPGAIGAYNEQFF
TGTGCCAGCAGCAAACCTGGAGCAATAGGGGCCTACAATGAGCAGTTCTTC
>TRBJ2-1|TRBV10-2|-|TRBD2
CASRLAGGLNEQFF
TGCGCCAGCAGACTGGCGGGGGGGCTCAATGAGCAGTTCTTC
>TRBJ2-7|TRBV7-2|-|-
CASSPHYSKHYEQYF
TGTGCCAGCAGCCCGCATTACAGCAAACACTACGAGCAGTACTTC
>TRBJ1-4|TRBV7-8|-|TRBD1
CASSPGTGILEKLFF
TGTGCCAGCAGCCCCGGGACAGGGATCCTTGAAAAACTGTTTTTT
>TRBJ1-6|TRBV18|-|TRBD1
CASSPGQVNSPLHF
TGTGCCAGCTCACCGGGACAGGTCAATTCACCCCTCCACTTT
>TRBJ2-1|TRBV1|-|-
CTSSQDKGTSGGFLYNEQFF
TGCACCAGCAGCCAAGATAAGGGGACTAGCGGGGGATTTCTCTACAATGAGCAGTTCTTC
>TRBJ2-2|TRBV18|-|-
CASSRGFANTGELFF
TGTGCCAGCTCACGCGGGTTCGCGAACACCGGGGAGCTGTTTTTT
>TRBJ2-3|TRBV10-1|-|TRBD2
CASRTVGGLAGAKSTDTQYF
TGCGCCAGCAGAACCGTCGGTGGACTAGCGGGGGCTAAGTCTACAGATACGCAGTATTTT
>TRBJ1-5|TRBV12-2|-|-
CASRLNPTTGVVGPQHF
TGTGCAAGTCGACTAAATCCGACCACAGGGGTTGTCGGGCCCCAGCATTTT
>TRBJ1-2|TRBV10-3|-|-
CAISEGVEGAGVGYTF
TGTGCCATCAGTGAGGGCGTGGAGGGTGCCGGGGTTGGCTACACCTTC
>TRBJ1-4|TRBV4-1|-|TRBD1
CASSKGQGNREKLFF
TGCGCCAGCAGCAAAGGACAGGGTAATAGGGAAAAACTGTTTTTT
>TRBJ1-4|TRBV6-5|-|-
CASSRLIAGNEKLFF
TGTGCCAGCAGTAGGCTAATTGCCGGGAATGAAAAACTGTTTTTT
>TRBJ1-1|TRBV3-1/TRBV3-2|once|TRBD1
CASSFQGGTEAFF
TGTGCCAGCAGCTTCCAGGGGGGCACTGAAGCTTTCTTT
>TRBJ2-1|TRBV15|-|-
CATSAIEWGGSDEQFF
TGTGCCACCAGCGCCATTGAGTGGGGAGGATCGGATGAGCAGTTCTTC
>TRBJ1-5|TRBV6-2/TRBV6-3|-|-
CASSLRGGQPQHF
TGTGCCAGCAGTCTTCGCGGTGGGCAGCCCCAGCATTTT
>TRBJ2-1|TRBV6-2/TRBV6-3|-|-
CASSYSFWREQFF
TGTGCCAGCAGTTACTCCTTCTGGCGGGAGCAGTTCTTC
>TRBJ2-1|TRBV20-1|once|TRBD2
CSASPLAGVNEQFF
TGCAGTGCTAGTCCCCTAGCGGGGGTTAATGAGCAGTTCTTC
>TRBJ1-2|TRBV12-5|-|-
CASGLGGTQENYGYTF
TGTGCTAGTGGTTTGGGCGGGACGCAGGAAAACTATGGCTACACCTTC
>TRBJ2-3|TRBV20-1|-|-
CSARDLSRQYF
TGCAGTGCTAGAGACCTCTCCAGGCAGTATTTT
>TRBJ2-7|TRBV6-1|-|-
CASSEVRGIKYEQYF
TGTGCCAGCAGTGAAGTCAGGGGAATAAAGTACGAGCAGTACTTC
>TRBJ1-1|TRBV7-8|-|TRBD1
CASSSAGQGWVTEAFF
TGTGCCAGCAGCTCGGCGGGACAGGGGTGGGTCACTGAAGCTTTCTTT
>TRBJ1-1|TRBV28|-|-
CASSLYPSNTEAFF
TGTGCCAGCAGTCTCTACCCCTCTAACACTGAAGCTTTCTTT
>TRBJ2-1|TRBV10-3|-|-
CAISVNGGPSFF
TGTGCCATCAGTGTCAACGGGGGGCCTTCATTCTTC
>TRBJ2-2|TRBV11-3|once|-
CASSLLLAGAMNTGELFF
TGTGCCAGCAGCTTATTATTGGCGGGGGCCATGAACACCGGGGAGCTGTTTTTT
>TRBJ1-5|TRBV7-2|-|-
CASSHWGDSNQPQHF
TGTGCCAGCAGCCACTGGGGAGATAGCAATCAGCCCCAGCATTTT